This T cell receptor beta chain stems from a study of vaccination effects on CD4 cells after COVID-19. Libraries were prepared by immunoSEQ multiplex PCR; TCRdb keeps only in-frame clonotypes and omits some of them. Counted here are 25,000 to 35,000 clones, around 82% occurring once; the ten biggest clones make up approximately 1.6%. The ends were cut back, 4 bases at V and 5 bases at J, with 7 bases in the middle. Germline V CDR1 and CDR2: MGHRA, YSYEKL. The CDR3 contains 12 residues. For this clone: Its cognate antigen is unknown.

Under the ViraFEST assay, PBMC were stimulated with viral peptide pools so that antigen-specific CD4+ T cells expanded. Sequencing was performed afterwards. Culture proceeded for approximately 10 days, and CD4+ T cells were then isolated. Participants each got two BNT162b2 or mRNA-1273 vaccine doses. Days 3 and 7 were when half the medium was replaced with IL-2 medium. This clonotype was obtained from a human donor who received a COVID-19 vaccine. Some clones in this sample may be carry-over from other donors' samples. The specimen was CD4+ T cells from PBMCs cultured with HCoV-NL63 spike peptides, collected after COVID-19 vaccination. The V gene is TRBV4-1, the J gene TRBJ2-3, with D unclear. CDR3 protein: CASSLFLDTQYF. CDR3 sequence (DNA): TGCGCCAGCAGCCTATTTTTAGATACGCAGTATTTT.